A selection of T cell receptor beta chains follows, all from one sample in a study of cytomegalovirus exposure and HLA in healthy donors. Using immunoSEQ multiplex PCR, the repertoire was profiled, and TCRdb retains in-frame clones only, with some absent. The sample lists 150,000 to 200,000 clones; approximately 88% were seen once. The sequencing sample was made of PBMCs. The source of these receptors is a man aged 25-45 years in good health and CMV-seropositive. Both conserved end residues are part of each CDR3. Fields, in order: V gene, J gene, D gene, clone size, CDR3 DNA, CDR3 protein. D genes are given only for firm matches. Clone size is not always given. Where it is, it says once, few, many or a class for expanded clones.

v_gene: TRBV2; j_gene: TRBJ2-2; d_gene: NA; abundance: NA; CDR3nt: TGTGCCAGCACTCACTACACCGGGGAGCTGTTTTTT; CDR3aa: CASTHYTGELFF
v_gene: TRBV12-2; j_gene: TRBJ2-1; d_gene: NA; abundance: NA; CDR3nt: TGTGCAAGTCGCTTATTAGGTCCTCGCGGGGCTTTCTTC; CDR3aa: CASRLLGPRGAFF
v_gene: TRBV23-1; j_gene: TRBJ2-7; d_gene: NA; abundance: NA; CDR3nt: TGCGCCCCCGGACAGTTCTCCTACGAGCAGTACTTC; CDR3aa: CAPGQFSYEQYF
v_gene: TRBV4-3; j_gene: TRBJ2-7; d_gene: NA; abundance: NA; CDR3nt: TGCGCCAGCAGCCTGGGACCGGACAGTACCTACGAGCAGTACTTC; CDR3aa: CASSLGPDSTYEQYF
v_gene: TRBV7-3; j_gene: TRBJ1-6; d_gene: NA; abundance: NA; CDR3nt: TGTGCCAGCAGCCCCTTCGCCAGGGGCGGAAATTCACCCCTCCACTTT; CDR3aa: CASSPFARGGNSPLHF
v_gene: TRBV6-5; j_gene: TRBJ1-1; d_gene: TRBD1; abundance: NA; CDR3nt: TGTGCCAGCAGTCCACAGGGGGCTGGCACTGAAGCTTTCTTT; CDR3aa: CASSPQGAGTEAFF
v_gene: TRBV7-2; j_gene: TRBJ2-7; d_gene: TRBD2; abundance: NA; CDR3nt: TGTGCCAGCACTTCCTCGGGGGGGCGTTCCTACGAGCAGTACTTC; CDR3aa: CASTSSGGRSYEQYF
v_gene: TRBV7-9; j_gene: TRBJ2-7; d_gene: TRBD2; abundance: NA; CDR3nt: TGTGCCAGCAGCAACTCCCGGGGGGGATACGAGCAGTACTTC; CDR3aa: CASSNSRGGYEQYF
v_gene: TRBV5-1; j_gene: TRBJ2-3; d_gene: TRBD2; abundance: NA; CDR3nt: TGCGCCAGCAGCTTTCCGGGACTAGCGGGTCGTGGCACAGATACGCAGTATTTT; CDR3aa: CASSFPGLAGRGTDTQYF
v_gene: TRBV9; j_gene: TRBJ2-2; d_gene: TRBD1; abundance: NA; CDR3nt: TGTGCCAGCAGCGACGGGATGGACAGGGGGGTAAGCACCGGGGAGCTGTTTTTT; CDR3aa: CASSDGMDRGVSTGELFF
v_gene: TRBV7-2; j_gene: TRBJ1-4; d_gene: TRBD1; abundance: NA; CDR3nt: TGTGCCAGCAGCTCGACAGGGGAAGGTGAAAAACTGTTTTTT; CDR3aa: CASSSTGEGEKLFF
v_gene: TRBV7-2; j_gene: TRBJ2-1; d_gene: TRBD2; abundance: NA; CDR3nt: TGTGCCAGCAGCTTAGCGTTGGCTAGCGGGGGTCGGGTGAGTGAGCAGTTCTTC; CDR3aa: CASSLALASGGRVSEQFF
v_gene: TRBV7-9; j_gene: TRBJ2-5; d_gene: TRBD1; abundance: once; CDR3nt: TGTGCCAGCAGCTGGACAGGGGACGGGGGGGAGACCCAGTACTTC; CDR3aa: CASSWTGDGGETQYF
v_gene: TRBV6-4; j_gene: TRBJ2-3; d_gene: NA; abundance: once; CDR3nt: TGTGCCAGCAGTTTAGGAGGTCAAACAGATACGCAGTATTTT; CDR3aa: CASSLGGQTDTQYF
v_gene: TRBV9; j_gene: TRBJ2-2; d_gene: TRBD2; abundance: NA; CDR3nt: TGTGCCAGCAGCGTAGCTGGGACTAGCGGGCCCACCGGGGAGCTGTTTTTT; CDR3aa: CASSVAGTSGPTGELFF
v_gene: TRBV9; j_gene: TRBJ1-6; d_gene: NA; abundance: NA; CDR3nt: TGTGCCAGCAGCACCCAGTCGGGGGAATTATCACCCCTCCACTTT; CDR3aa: CASSTQSGELSPLHF
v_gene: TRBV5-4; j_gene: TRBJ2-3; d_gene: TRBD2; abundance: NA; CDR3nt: TGTGCCAGCAGCGGAGGGGGACGTAGCGGGGGCACAGATACGCAGTATTTT; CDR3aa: CASSGGGRSGGTDTQYF
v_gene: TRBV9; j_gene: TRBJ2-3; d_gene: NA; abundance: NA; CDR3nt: TGTGCCAGCAGCGTAGACGGCAGGAGCACAGATACGCAGTATTTT; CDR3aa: CASSVDGRSTDTQYF
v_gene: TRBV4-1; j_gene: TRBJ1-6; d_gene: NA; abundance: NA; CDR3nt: TGCGCCAGCAGCCGGGAAATACAGGGAACACCCCTCCACTTT; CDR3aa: CASSREIQGTPLHF
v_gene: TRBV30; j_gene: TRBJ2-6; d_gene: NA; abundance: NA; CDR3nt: TGTGCCTGGACAGGGGAGAGCTCTGGGGCCAACGTCCTGACTTTC; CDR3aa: CAWTGESSGANVLTF
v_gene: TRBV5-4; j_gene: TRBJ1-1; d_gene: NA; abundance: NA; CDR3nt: TGTGCCAGCAGCTTGGGGTTGACTGAGCTAAGTGAAGCTTTCTTT; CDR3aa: CASSLGLTELSEAFF
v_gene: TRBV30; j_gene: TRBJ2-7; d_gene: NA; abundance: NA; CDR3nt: TGTGCCTGGAGTGTAGGGGGAACCCCCTACGAGCAGTACTTC; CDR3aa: CAWSVGGTPYEQYF
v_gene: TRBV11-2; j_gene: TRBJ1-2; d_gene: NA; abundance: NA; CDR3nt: TGTGCCAGCAGCTTAGAACGGGGGGCGCGGGGCTACACCTTC; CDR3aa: CASSLERGARGYTF
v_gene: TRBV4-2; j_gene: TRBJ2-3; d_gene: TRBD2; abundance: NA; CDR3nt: TGTGCCAGCAGCCAAGCGCCCGGGAGGGGAAGCACAGATACGCAGTATTTT; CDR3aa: CASSQAPGRGSTDTQYF
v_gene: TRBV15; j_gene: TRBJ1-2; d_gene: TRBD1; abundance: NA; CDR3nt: TGTGCCACCAGCAGAGAACCCTCAGGGGGGCACGGTGGCTACACCTTC; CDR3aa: CATSREPSGGHGGYTF
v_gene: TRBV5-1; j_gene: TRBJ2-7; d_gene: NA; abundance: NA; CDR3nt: TGCGCCAGCAGCTCCGGGACACCCAACCCCTACGAGCAGTACTTC; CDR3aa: CASSSGTPNPYEQYF
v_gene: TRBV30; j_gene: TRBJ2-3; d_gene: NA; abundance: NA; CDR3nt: TGTGCCTGGAGTGAAACGAGGGCCGTTGGCACAGATACGCAGTATTTT; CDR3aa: CAWSETRAVGTDTQYF
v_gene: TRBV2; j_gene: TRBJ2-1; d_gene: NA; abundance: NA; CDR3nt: TGTGCCAGCAGTGCGGGAATCGATGAGCAGTTCTTC; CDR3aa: CASSAGIDEQFF
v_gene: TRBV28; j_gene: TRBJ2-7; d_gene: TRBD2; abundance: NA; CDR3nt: TGTGCCAGCACCTCAACCTCCGGGCGGGGGATATACGAGCAGTACTTC; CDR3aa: CASTSTSGRGIYEQYF
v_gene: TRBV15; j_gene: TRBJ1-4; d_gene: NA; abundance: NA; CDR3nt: TGTGCCACCAGCAGAGATCGGTCGGGTGAAAAACTGTTTTTT; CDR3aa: CATSRDRSGEKLFF
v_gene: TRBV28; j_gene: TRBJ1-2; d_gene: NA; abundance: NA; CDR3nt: TGTGCCAGCAGTTTATCCCCGGGAAATGGCTACACCTTC; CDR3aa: CASSLSPGNGYTF
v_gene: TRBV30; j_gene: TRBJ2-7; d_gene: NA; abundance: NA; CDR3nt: TGTGCCTGGGAGCCCCAGGTGAAATCCTACGAGCAGTACTTC; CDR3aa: CAWEPQVKSYEQYF
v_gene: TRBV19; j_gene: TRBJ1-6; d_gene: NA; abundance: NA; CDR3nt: TGTGCCACCCGGTACGGTAATTCACCCCTCCACTTT; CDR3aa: CATRYGNSPLHF
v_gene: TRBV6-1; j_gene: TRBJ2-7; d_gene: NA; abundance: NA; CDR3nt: TGTGCCAGCAGGACAAGCGGTTCAATCTACGAGCAGTACTTC; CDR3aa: CASRTSGSIYEQYF
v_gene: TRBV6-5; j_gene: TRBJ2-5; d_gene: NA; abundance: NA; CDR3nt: TGTGCCAGCAGTCAGGGAGGTAAGCAGTACTTC; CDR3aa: CASSQGGKQYF
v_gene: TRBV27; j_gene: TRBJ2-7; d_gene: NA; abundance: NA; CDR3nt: TGTGCCAGCAGTTCCAGGACAGAATCCTACGGGGAGCAGTACTTC; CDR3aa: CASSSRTESYGEQYF
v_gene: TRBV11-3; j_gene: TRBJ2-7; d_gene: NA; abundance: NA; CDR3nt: TGTGCCAGCAGCCGAGGGGGGGTGGACTACGAGCAGTACTTC; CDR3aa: CASSRGGVDYEQYF
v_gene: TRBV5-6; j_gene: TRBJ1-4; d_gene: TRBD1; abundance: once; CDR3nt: TGTGCCAGCAGCTTGGAAACTGGGACAGTCACTAATGAAAAACTGTTTTTT; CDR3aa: CASSLETGTVTNEKLFF
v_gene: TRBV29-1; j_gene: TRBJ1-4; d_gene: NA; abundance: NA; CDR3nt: TGCAGCGTCATCGGACCTCAGGGGCAGTCGGGTGAAAAACTGTTTTTT; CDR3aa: CSVIGPQGQSGEKLFF
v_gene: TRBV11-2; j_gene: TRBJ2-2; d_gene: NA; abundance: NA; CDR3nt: TGTGCCAGCAGCTTAGATCCCCAGGCCGGGGAGCTGTTTTTT; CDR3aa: CASSLDPQAGELFF
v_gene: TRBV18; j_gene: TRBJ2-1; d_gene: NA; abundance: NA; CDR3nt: TGTGCCAGCTCACCTCCGAGAAGGGGGGGTGAGCAGTTCTTC; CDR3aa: CASSPPRRGGEQFF
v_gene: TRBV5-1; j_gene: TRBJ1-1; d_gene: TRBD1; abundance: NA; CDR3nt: TGCGCCAGCAGCCTTCCAGGGGGAACTGAAGCTTTCTTT; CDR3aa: CASSLPGGTEAFF
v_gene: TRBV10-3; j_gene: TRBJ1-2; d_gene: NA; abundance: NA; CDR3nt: TGTGCGATCAGTTTGGAGAACTATGGCTACACCTTC; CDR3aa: CAISLENYGYTF
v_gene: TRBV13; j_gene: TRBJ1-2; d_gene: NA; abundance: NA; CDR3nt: TGTGCCAGCAGCTTAAAGGGCAGGGGCGCGCAAGGCTACACCTTC; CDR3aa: CASSLKGRGAQGYTF
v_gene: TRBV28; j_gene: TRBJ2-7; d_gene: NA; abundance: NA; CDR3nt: TGTGCCAGCAACCTCCCCGGGACACCCCCCTACGAGCAGTACTTC; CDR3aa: CASNLPGTPPYEQYF
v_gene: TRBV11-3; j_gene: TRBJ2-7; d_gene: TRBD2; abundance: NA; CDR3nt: TGTGCCAGCAGCTTAGGGGCTAGCGGGAGTTTTGAGCAGTACTTC; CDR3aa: CASSLGASGSFEQYF
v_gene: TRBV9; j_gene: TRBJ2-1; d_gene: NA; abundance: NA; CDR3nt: TGTGCCAGCAGCGTAGACCACTCCTCCTACAATGAGCAGTTCTTC; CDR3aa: CASSVDHSSYNEQFF
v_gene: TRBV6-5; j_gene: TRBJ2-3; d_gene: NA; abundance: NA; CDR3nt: TGTGCCAGCAGTGGGGCGAGATCTAGCACAGATACGCAGTATTTT; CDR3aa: CASSGARSSTDTQYF
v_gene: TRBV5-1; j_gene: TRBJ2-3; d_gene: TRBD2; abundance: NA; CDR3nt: TGCGCCAGCAGCCTCCAAGCGGGAGGGGGGGCAGATACGCAGTATTTT; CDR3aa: CASSLQAGGGADTQYF